The 18 T cell receptor beta chains presented below share a single source sample, sequenced in a study of cytomegalovirus exposure and HLA in healthy donors. 60 Vbeta and 13 Jbeta primers were used in PCR. This table comes from immunoSEQ multiplex PCR, and its TCRdb copy is limited to in-frame clones, with some not included. The data show 100,000 to 120,000 clones, roughly 76% seen once. Sequences were obtained from PBMCs. Receptor source: a man aged 25 to 40 in good health and CMV-seropositive.

The chain is built from TRBV9 and TRBJ2-3; D might be TRBD2 (6 bases). V lost 6 bases to trimming and J lost 4 bases, with 15 bases between them. Germline CDR1 SGDLS, CDR2 YYNGEE. This CDR3 has 14 amino acids. CDR3 protein: CASTGDPGADTQYF. The CDR3 nucleotides read TGTGCCAGCACTGGGGACCCGGGGGCAGATACGCAGTATTTT. Full variable domain (missing parts from reference TRBV9 and TRBJ2-3): DSGVTQTPKHLITATGQRVTLRCSPRSGDLSVYWYQQSLDQGLQFLIQYYNGEERAKGNILERFSAQQFPDLHSELNLSSLELGDSALYFCASTGDPGADTQYFGPGTRLTVL.

The chain employs TRBV19 and TRBJ2-7; D perhaps matches TRBD1 (5 bases). With 6 bases removed from V and 2 bases from J, the gap between germline ends came to 23 bases. CDR1 is LNHDA, CDR2 SQIVND, per germline (reference sequence). CDR3 length: 17 amino acids. The CDR3 coding sequence is TGTGCCAGTAGCGTAATATGTGACAGTATCTATCCCTACGAGCAGTACTTC. Translation gives CASSVICDSIYPYEQYF.

The J gene is TRBJ2-1, the V gene TRBV4-3, with 14 nucleotides matching TRBD2. J lost 5 bases, V lost 0 bases, and 3 bases had no gene match. CDR1 is LGHNA and CDR2 is YSLEER in the germline V gene. CDR3 length: 17 amino acids. CDR3 protein: CASSQEWGLAGDNEQFF. The CDR3 bases are TGCGCCAGCAGCCAAGAATGGGGACTAGCGGGGGACAATGAGCAGTTCTTC.

This clone showed up just a few times. The rearrangement joins TRBV6-1 to TRBJ1-3; perhaps TRBD1 as D (6 bases). CDR1 is MNHNS and CDR2 is SASEGT in the germline V gene. The length of the CDR3 is 14 residues. V lost 2 bases and J 3 bases, leaving 8 bases between the germline ends. The CDR3: CASSETRGGNTIYF. The CDR3 DNA is TGTGCCAGCAGTGAAACCAGGGGTGGAAACACCATATATTTT.

A note on this clone: Other nucleotide sequences in the sample specify the same CDR3. The chain recombines TRBV2 with TRBJ1-4, with D maybe TRBD1 (6 bases). CDR3 length: 13 amino acids. Trimming cost V 10 bases and J 0 bases, with 9 bases left between them. The germline V gene has CDR1 SNHLY and CDR2 FYNNEI. The CDR3 loop reads CATQGTTNEKLFF. CDR3 in DNA: TGTGCCACCCAGGGGACAACTAATGAAAAACTGTTTTTT.

The rearrangement uses TRBV25-1 and TRBJ1-3, with 7 bases identical to TRBD1. From germline, CDR1 is MGHDK and CDR2 SYGVNS. The ends lost 4 bases at V and 2 bases at J; junction bases unmatched: 5. CDR3 size: 15 residues. CDR3 sequence reads: CASSADRDAGNTIYF. The CDR3 nucleotides are TGTGCCAGCAGTGCCGACAGGGATGCTGGAAACACCATATATTTT.

CDR3: CAISESPGSSNTEAFF. CDR3 DNA sequence: TGTGCCATCAGTGAGTCTCCAGGGTCGAGCAACACTGAAGCTTTCTTT. The gene calls are TRBV10-3 and TRBJ1-1; D might be TRBD1 (5 bases). Germline values: CDR1 ENHRY, CDR2 SYGVKD. Trimming left V 0 bases short and J 2 bases short, with 13 bases between. This CDR3 region has 16 residues.

Here the CDR3 reads CASSPLDRGVANEQFF. The CDR3 region has the DNA TGTGCCAGCAGCCCCCTGGACAGGGGGGTTGCCAATGAGCAGTTCTTC. V and J are TRBV6-6 and TRBJ2-1, with 10 bases that match TRBD1. Trimming at V came to 6 bases and at J to 6 bases, leaving 11 bases not matched to a gene. This CDR3 region has 16 residues. Germline values: CDR1 MNHNY, CDR2 SVGAGI (reference sequence).

This clone was observed a few times. The V gene is TRBV27, the J gene TRBJ2-7; 7 positions match TRBD1. V lost 5 bases to trimming and J lost 0 bases; unmatched junction nucleotides: 10. There are 16 residues in the CDR3. The germline gives CDR1 MNHEY, CDR2 SMNVEV (reference sequence). DNA of the CDR3: TGTGCCAGCAGTCCCGGGACAGCTCCTAGCTCCTACGAGCAGTACTTC. Amino acid sequence: CASSPGTAPSSYEQYF.

The rearrangement links TRBV5-4 to TRBJ2-5, with 15 bases identical to TRBD2. The V and J ends lost 3 bases and 1 base, in that order; junction bases with no gene match: 7. Germline CDR1 and CDR2: SGHNT and YYREEE (reference sequence). The CDR3 loop spans 18 amino acids. In nucleotides, the CDR3 is TGTGCCAGCAGCTCAGGACTAGCGGGGGGGATACTCCAAGAGACCCAGTACTTC. Protein: CASSSGLAGGILQETQYF.

The V gene is TRBV27, the J gene TRBJ2-7, with D possibly TRBD2 on 6 matching bases. The V and J ends lost 7 bases and 3 bases respectively, with 10 bases between them. The germline CDR1 and CDR2 sequences are MNHEY and SMNVEV (reference sequence). The CDR3 has 12 amino acids. The CDR3 sequence is CASMGLRYEQYF. CDR3 nucleotides: TGTGCCAGCATGGGACTGCGCTACGAGCAGTACTTC.

This chain uses TRBV6-6 with TRBJ2-2, with 10 bases that match TRBD2. Germline trimming cut 5 bases from V and 4 bases from J; bases unmatched to any gene: 4. Germline lookup yields CDR1 MNHNY and CDR2 SVGAGI (reference sequence). This CDR3 is built from 15 residues. The CDR3 DNA follows: TGTGCCAGCAGTCAATTAGCGGGGGGCACCGGGGAGCTGTTTTTT. It codes for CASSQLAGGTGELFF.

V gene TRBV4-2 combines with J gene TRBJ2-2; 12 nucleotides line up with TRBD2. The CDR3 spans 19 residues. Germline lookup yields CDR1 LGHNA and CDR2 YNFKEQ. The V gene end was trimmed by 0 bases and the J gene end by 6 bases; junction bases not matched to a gene: 11. CDR3 sequence: CASSQDLTSGGPGAGELFF. The CDR3 DNA is TGTGCCAGCAGCCAAGATTTGACTAGCGGGGGCCCCGGGGCCGGGGAGCTGTTTTTT.

The chain joins TRBV9 to TRBJ2-3, with 9 positions matching TRBD2. The CDR3 contains 17 residues. The V gene end was trimmed by 0 bases and the J gene end by 2 bases; junction bases not matched to a gene: 7. Germline assignment: CDR1 SGDLS and CDR2 YYNGEE. The CDR3 spells CASSVAWASGDTDTQYF. CDR3 nucleotides: TGTGCCAGCAGCGTAGCTTGGGCTAGCGGGGACACAGATACGCAGTATTTT. The variable domain in full, completed from reference TRBV9 and TRBJ2-3, reads DSGVTQTPKHLITATGQRVTLRCSPRSGDLSVYWYQQSLDQGLQFLIQYYNGEERAKGNILERFSAQQFPDLHSELNLSSLELGDSALYFCASSVAWASGDTDTQYFGPGTRLTVL.

This rearrangement joins TRBV7-8 to TRBJ2-7, with a possible D match to TRBD1 (6 bases). V was clipped by 5 bases and J by 2 bases, with 16 bases between them. The V gene's germline CDR1 is SGHVS and CDR2 FQNEAQ. This CDR3 has 15 amino acids. In DNA form, the CDR3 reads TGTGCCAGCAGCCCGACCGGGACACAAACCTACGAGCAGTACTTC. It yields the protein CASSPTGTQTYEQYF.

This sequence joins TRBV4-3 and TRBJ2-7; 7 bases are a match to TRBD1. The CDR3 spans 14 residues. Germline V gene lookup returns CDR1 LGHNA and CDR2 YSLEER. V lost 0 bases and J lost 4; bases outside the gene matches: 3. The CDR3 coding sequence is TGCGCCAGCAGCCAAGATAGACAGGGTTACGAGCAGTACTTC. Its translation is CASSQDRQGYEQYF.

V usage is TRBV5-1 and J usage is TRBJ1-1; D call uncertain. The CDR3 length is 14 residues. Germline lookup yields CDR1 SGHRS and CDR2 YFSETQ. V was shortened by 2 bases and J by 2 bases, with 10 bases between the two germline ends. DNA of the CDR3: TGCGCCAGCAGCTTACAACAACCCAACACTGAAGCTTTCTTT. This encodes CASSLQQPNTEAFF.

This chain joins TRBV11-3 and TRBJ2-2; no clear D gene. The CDR3 sequence is 15 residues long. Germline CDR1 SGHNT, CDR2 YENEEA. Trimming removed 0 bases from V and 1 base from J, with 6 bases in between. As DNA, the CDR3 is TGTGCCAGCAGCTTAGAATTCAAGAACACCGGGGAGCTGTTTTTT. Translated: CASSLEFKNTGELFF.